A single T cell receptor (beta chain) is shown here with its context. The sample is drawn from a study of blood T cell repertoires in COVID-19. Study-wide background: PBMCs, B-cell-depleted T cells, or T cells were the source of the cDNA or gDNA that made up the material.

Assay used: immunoSEQ multiplex PCR; TCRdb lists only in-frame clones, some missing. The profile shows some 98,000 clones, about 80% of them singletons. Germline CDR1 and CDR2: SSHAT and FNYEAQ (reference sequence). The trim removed 1 base at V and 0 bases at J, leaving 2 bases unmatched. The CDR3 has 15 residues. The sequenced sample consisted of peripheral blood. The gene calls are TRBV7-7 and TRBJ2-7; 8 positions match TRBD2. This TCR came from a human donor in a cohort sampled during active COVID-19. CDR3: CASSLGAGGSYEQYF. CDR3 in DNA: TGTGCCAGCAGCTTAGGGGCGGGAGGCTCCTACGAGCAGTACTTC.